Listed below are T cell receptor beta chains from one sample, sequenced in a study of identical twins. TCRdb itself ran the 5' RACE reads through MiXCR, one entry per CDR3 protein. This sample carries 550,000 to 700,000 distinct CDR3 sequences, more than 9% of them seen once, and the ten largest clones take 2.5% to 3.5%. These same data were also listed under a study on yellow fever vaccine responses in identical twins.

The sequenced sample consisted of PBMCs. The source is a woman aged 18-29 years in good health. Both conserved end residues are part of each CDR3. D genes are given only for firm matches. The size entry is marked missing in some rows and otherwise reads once, few, many or a size class.

D gene	clone size	V gene	J gene	CDR3 DNA	CDR3 protein
-	few	TRBV10-3	TRBJ2-5	TGTGCCATCAGCGAACACCAAGAGACCCAGTACTTC	CAISEHQETQYF
TRBD2	-	TRBV4-3	TRBJ2-7	TGCGCCAGCAGCCAAGCGGCGGGAGAGGGCTACGAGCAGTACTTC	CASSQAAGEGYEQYF
-	few	TRBV28	TRBJ2-7	TGTGCCAGCAGTTCCGTGGGGGGTGGCAAAAAGGGGGCCTGGTACGAGCAGTACTTC	CASSSVGGGKKGAWYEQYF
TRBD2	-	TRBV18	TRBJ2-5	TGTGCCAGCTCACCGCCGACTAGCGCGTCGGAGACCCAGTACTTC	CASSPPTSASETQYF
TRBD2	many	TRBV29-1	TRBJ2-7	TGCAGCGTTGAGAGACTGGGGACTACCCTAAACGAGCAGTACTTC	CSVERLGTTLNEQYF
-	-	TRBV20-1	TRBJ2-6	TGCAGTGCCTATCCCGCGGGCTCTGGGGCCAACGTCCTGACTTTC	CSAYPAGSGANVLTF
TRBD2	-	TRBV7-9	TRBJ2-7	TGTGCCAGCAGCCCGATCGGGACTAGTGGTTCGTACGAGCAGTACTTC	CASSPIGTSGSYEQYF
-	few	TRBV12-3/TRBV12-4	TRBJ2-7	TGTGCCAGCAGTTTTCTCAACCTGGGCGAGCAGTACTTC	CASSFLNLGEQYF
TRBD2	many	TRBV6-2/TRBV6-3	TRBJ2-2	TGTGCCAGCCGGACTAGCGGGAGGGCCGGGGAGCTGTTTTTT	CASRTSGRAGELFF
-	-	TRBV20-1	TRBJ2-7	TGCAGTGCGGAATTGACCGGGCAGTACTTC	CSAELTGQYF
TRBD1	-	TRBV6-1	TRBJ1-1	TGTGCCAGCAGTGTCGGGACAGGGAGGATGAACACTGAAGCTTTCTTT	CASSVGTGRMNTEAFF
-	many	TRBV28	TRBJ1-5	TGTGCCAGCAGGCTTGACACGGGCAATCAGCCCCAGCATTTT	CASRLDTGNQPQHF
-	many	TRBV3-1	TRBJ1-3	TGTGGTGCCTCGACTGGAAACACCATATATTTT	CGASTGNTIYF
-	many	TRBV6-5	TRBJ1-1	TGTGCCAGCAGTTCGCAGGTTAGGCCTGAAGCTTTCTTT	CASSSQVRPEAFF
-	-	TRBV12-3/TRBV12-4	TRBJ2-1	TGTGCCAGCAGCTACCCTAAAAATGAGCAGTTCTTC	CASSYPKNEQFF
-	few	TRBV3-1	TRBJ2-1	TGTGCCAGCAGCCATGGAGTGAATGAGCAGTTCTTC	CASSHGVNEQFF
-	-	TRBV18	TRBJ2-1	TGTGCCAGCTCACCTCCCATGGGGGAACAGAGGGATGAGCAGTTCTTC	CASSPPMGEQRDEQFF
-	many	TRBV11-3	TRBJ2-1	TGTGCCAGCAGCTTGCGGGACAAAAACAATGAGCAGTTCTTC	CASSLRDKNNEQFF
TRBD2	few	TRBV5-8	TRBJ2-3	TGTGCCAGCGGCTTGGGGCTAGCGGGAGCGTCAGATACGCAGTATTTT	CASGLGLAGASDTQYF
-	few	TRBV7-2	TRBJ2-5	TGTGCCAGCAGCTTATTGGCTGGAAACAGGGCACAAGAGACCCAGTACTTC	CASSLLAGNRAQETQYF
TRBD1	few	TRBV15	TRBJ2-7	TGTGCCACCAGCAGAGATCGACAGGGGCCCTACGAGCAGTACTTC	CATSRDRQGPYEQYF
-	-	TRBV5-1	TRBJ2-1	TGCGCCAGCAGCTACCGCGGAGGAGATATATACAATGAGCAGTTCTTC	CASSYRGGDIYNEQFF
-	-	TRBV7-9	TRBJ2-3	TGTGCCAGCAGCTTAGAAGACTACACAGATACGCAGTATTTT	CASSLEDYTDTQYF
-	many	TRBV25-1	TRBJ2-2	TGTGCCAGCAGCAAACAGGGAAAAACCGGGGAGCTGTTTTTT	CASSKQGKTGELFF
TRBD1	-	TRBV29-1	TRBJ2-1	TGCAGCGTTGAGGGGAGCCGGGACAGGAACAATGAGCAGTTCTTC	CSVEGSRDRNNEQFF
TRBD1	many	TRBV12-3/TRBV12-4	TRBJ1-5	TGTGCCAGTAACCAGGGGGGCAATCAGCCCCAGCATTTT	CASNQGGNQPQHF
-	few	TRBV12-5	TRBJ2-1	TGTGCTAGTGGAATCGGGGCCACCTACAATGAGCAGTTCTTC	CASGIGATYNEQFF
TRBD2	many	TRBV7-2	TRBJ2-5	TGTGCCAGCAGCCCCATAGGACTAGCGGGGGGAGAGACCCAGTACTTC	CASSPIGLAGGETQYF
-	-	TRBV5-1	TRBJ2-1	TGCGCCAGCAGCCCCGGACTACCCTACAATGAGCAGTTCTTC	CASSPGLPYNEQFF
-	-	TRBV6-2/TRBV6-3	TRBJ2-7	TGTGCCAGCAGTTACCCGACCAGACTCTACGAGCAGTACTTC	CASSYPTRLYEQYF
-	few	TRBV15	TRBJ1-6	TGTGCCACCAGCAGAGATCGTAAAGCCAGGGCGGGATCACCCCTCCACTTT	CATSRDRKARAGSPLHF
-	many	TRBV3-1	TRBJ1-5	TGTGCCAGCAGCCTGTTGGGGCCCAATCAGCCCCAGCATTTT	CASSLLGPNQPQHF
TRBD2	few	TRBV11-1	TRBJ2-2	TGTGCCAGCAGCTCCCTTTCAGGGGAGCGGGGGGTTTCCCCCGGGGAGCTGTTTTTT	CASSSLSGERGVSPGELFF
-	-	TRBV2	TRBJ2-5	TGTGCCAGCAGTTTTTCCAGAACCGGGGTCCAAGAGACCCAGTACTTC	CASSFSRTGVQETQYF
TRBD2	many	TRBV7-3	TRBJ2-1	TGTGCCAGCAGCTTAGAGGCTAGCGGGTACAATGAGCAGTTCTTC	CASSLEASGYNEQFF
-	-	TRBV7-9	TRBJ2-1	TGTGCCAGCAGCTCCCCTAGAAGCTCCTACAATGAGCAGTTCTTC	CASSSPRSSYNEQFF
-	few	TRBV7-2	TRBJ1-6	TGTGCCAGCAGCTACCGTTTGGCGGAACTACGAGCACCCCTCCACTTT	CASSYRLAELRAPLHF
-	few	TRBV4-2	TRBJ2-3	TGCGCCAGCAGCCAAGACTCCGGACAGCTTGGCACAGATACGCAGTATTTT	CASSQDSGQLGTDTQYF
-	many	TRBV7-2	TRBJ2-3	TGTGCCAGCAGCCTAGCGAGACCAGGGGGGAATACGCAGTATTTT	CASSLARPGGNTQYF
TRBD1	few	TRBV6-9	TRBJ2-2	TGTGCCAGCAGTTATTTTACCGGGACAGGGAATTCCACCGGGGAGCTGTTTTTT	CASSYFTGTGNSTGELFF
TRBD1	-	TRBV27	TRBJ1-4	TGTGCCAGCAGTGCCCGGGACAGGGGGCTTCGTGGACTGTTTTTT	CASSARDRGLRGLFF
-	-	TRBV7-9	TRBJ2-6	TGTGCCAGCAGCTTAGGGCCCCTACGTGCTGGGGCCAACGTCCTGACTTTC	CASSLGPLRAGANVLTF
TRBD1	few	TRBV6-5	TRBJ2-1	TGTGCCAGCAGTTACTCGCCGGGGACAGGGTGGTCAAGGAATGAGCAGTTCTTC	CASSYSPGTGWSRNEQFF
-	few	TRBV7-9	TRBJ2-5	TGTGCCAGCAGCCGTCGGATGGAGACCCAGTACTTC	CASSRRMETQYF
-	many	TRBV11-2	TRBJ2-4	TGTGCCAGTAGGGGCAGTTCTTTAGTCATTCAGTACTTC	CASRGSSLVIQYF
-	-	TRBV12-3/TRBV12-4	TRBJ2-5	TGTGCCAGCAGTCCCCTTAACTACCAAGAGACCCAGTACTTC	CASSPLNYQETQYF
TRBD2	many	TRBV20-1	TRBJ2-7	TGCAGTGCTAGGGCAAGCGGGAGGCCCGGTGACGAGCAGTACTTC	CSARASGRPGDEQYF
TRBD2	few	TRBV19	TRBJ2-2	TGTGCCAGTAGCCGAGCGGGAGGGCCGACCGGGGAGCTGTTTTTT	CASSRAGGPTGELFF
-	many	TRBV7-2	TRBJ2-1	TGTGCCAGCAGCTTAGTTAGGCTAGCGTGGAATGAGCAGTTCTTC	CASSLVRLAWNEQFF
TRBD1	many	TRBV29-1	TRBJ1-2	TGCAGCGTTGACCACAGGGGCGGCTATGGCTACACCTTC	CSVDHRGGYGYTF
-	-	TRBV12-3/TRBV12-4	TRBJ2-1	TGTGCCAGCAGTCTTCGCACTAGATATGAGCAGTTCTTC	CASSLRTRYEQFF
-	many	TRBV5-1	TRBJ2-1	TGCGCCAGCAGCCCGGGTCAGCCTCGCTCCTACAATGAGCAGTTCTTC	CASSPGQPRSYNEQFF
TRBD2	-	TRBV6-2/TRBV6-3	TRBJ2-1	TGTGCCAGCATTTTAGCGGGCGCCTCCTACAATGAGCAGTTCTTC	CASILAGASYNEQFF
-	-	TRBV14	TRBJ2-1	TGTGCCAGCAGCCGAGTAACAGAGGCAAACAATGAGCAGTTCTTC	CASSRVTEANNEQFF
TRBD1	many	TRBV10-3	TRBJ2-5	TGTGCCATCAGTGATGGTAGCACAGGGGGGGAGACCCAGTACTTC	CAISDGSTGGETQYF
TRBD2	-	TRBV10-3	TRBJ2-5	TGTGCCATAGGGACTAGCGCTATACAAGAGACCCAGTACTTC	CAIGTSAIQETQYF
-	many	TRBV4-3	TRBJ2-7	TGCGCCAGCAGCCGGGACCCTTTATCCTACGAGCAGTACTTC	CASSRDPLSYEQYF
-	few	TRBV27	TRBJ2-1	TGTGCCAGCAGTTATTCCCCCCTGGTGCAGTTCTTC	CASSYSPLVQFF
TRBD1	few	TRBV20-1	TRBJ2-7	TGCAGTGCTTCTCAGGGGGCCTTCTACGAGCAGTACTTC	CSASQGAFYEQYF
TRBD2	few	TRBV4-1	TRBJ2-1	TGCGCCAGCAGCCTATTCGGGACTAGCGGATACAATGAGCAGTTCTTC	CASSLFGTSGYNEQFF